The clone carrying this T cell receptor beta chain was observed a single time. Mismatch with germline at one junction end may stem from a read error. Germline CDR1 reads SSHAT; CDR2 reads FNYEAQ (reference sequence). The CDR3 is 16 amino acids. The record originates from a study of cytomegalovirus exposure and HLA in healthy donors. Repertoires were generated with immunoSEQ multiplex PCR, while TCRdb's copy carries only in-frame clones and drops some. The sample consists of 80,000 to 90,000 clones, around 96% of them appearing once. The chain employs TRBV7-7 and TRBJ2-2; 7 nucleotides align to TRBD1. Sample: PBMCs. This receptor was identified in a man aged 18 to 30 in good health and CMV-seronegative. CDR3 DNA: TGTGCTAGCAGCTTCGGGCAGGGGGCGAACACCGGGGAGCTGTTTTTT. It encodes CASSFGQGANTGELFF. Combining the CDR3 with reference TRBV7-7 and TRBJ2-2 gives the whole variable domain GAGVSQSPRYKVTKRGQDVTLRCDPISSHATLYWYQQALGQGPEFLTYFNYEAQPDKSGLPSDRFSAERPEGSISTLTIQRTEQRDSAMYRCASSFGQGANTGELFFGEGSRLTVL.